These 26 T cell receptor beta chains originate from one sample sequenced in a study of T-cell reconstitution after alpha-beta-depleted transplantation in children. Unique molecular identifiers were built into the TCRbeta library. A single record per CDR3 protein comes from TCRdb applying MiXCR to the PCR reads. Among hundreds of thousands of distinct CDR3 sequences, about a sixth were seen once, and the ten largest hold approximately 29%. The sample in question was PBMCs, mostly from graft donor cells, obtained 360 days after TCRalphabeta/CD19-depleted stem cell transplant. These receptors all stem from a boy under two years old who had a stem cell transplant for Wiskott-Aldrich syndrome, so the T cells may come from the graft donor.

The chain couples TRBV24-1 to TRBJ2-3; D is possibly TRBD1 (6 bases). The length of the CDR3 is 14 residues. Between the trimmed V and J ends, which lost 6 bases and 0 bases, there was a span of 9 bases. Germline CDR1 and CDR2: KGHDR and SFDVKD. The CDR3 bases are TGTGCCACCAGTTTAGGGGGAAGCACAGATACGCAGTATTTT. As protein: CATSLGGSTDTQYF.

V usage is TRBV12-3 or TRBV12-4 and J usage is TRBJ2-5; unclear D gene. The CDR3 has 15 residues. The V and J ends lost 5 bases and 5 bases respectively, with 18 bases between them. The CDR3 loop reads CASSPSGTLGETQYF. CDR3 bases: TGTGCCAGCAGTCCCTCGGGCACCCTGGGGGAGACCCAGTACTTC.

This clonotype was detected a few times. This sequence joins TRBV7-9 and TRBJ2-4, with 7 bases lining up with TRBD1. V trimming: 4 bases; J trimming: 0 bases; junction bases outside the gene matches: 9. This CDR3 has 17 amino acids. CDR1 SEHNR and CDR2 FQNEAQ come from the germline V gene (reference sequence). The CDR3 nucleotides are TGTGCCAGCAGCTACCCGACAGGGAAGGGAGCCAAAAACATTCAGTACTTC. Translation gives CASSYPTGKGAKNIQYF.

This chain's CDR3 is CSASRVSSYNEQFF. As DNA, the CDR3 is TGCAGTGCTAGTAGAGTGAGCTCCTACAATGAGCAGTTCTTC. The chain is built from TRBV20-1 and TRBJ2-1, with D uncertain. Germline V CDR1 and CDR2: DFQATT, SNEGSKA (reference sequence). V was cut by 3 bases and J by 0 bases, with 9 bases left in between. This CDR3 has 14 amino acids.

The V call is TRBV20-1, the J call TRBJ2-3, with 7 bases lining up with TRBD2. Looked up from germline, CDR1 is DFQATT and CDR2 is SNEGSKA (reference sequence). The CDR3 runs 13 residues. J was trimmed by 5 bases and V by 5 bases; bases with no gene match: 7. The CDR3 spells CSAHRDYQDTQYF. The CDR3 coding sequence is TGCAGTGCTCACCGGGACTACCAAGATACGCAGTATTTT.

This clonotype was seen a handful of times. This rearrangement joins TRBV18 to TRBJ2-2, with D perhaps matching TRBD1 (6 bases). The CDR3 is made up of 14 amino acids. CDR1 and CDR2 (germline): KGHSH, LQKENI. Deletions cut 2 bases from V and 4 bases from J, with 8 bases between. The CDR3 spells CASSPNRATGELFF. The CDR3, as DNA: TGTGCCAGCTCACCAAACAGGGCCACCGGGGAGCTGTTTTTT. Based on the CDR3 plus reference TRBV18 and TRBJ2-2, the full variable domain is NAGVMQNPRHLVRRRGQEARLRCSPMKGHSHVYWYRQLPEEGLKFMVYLQKENIIDESGMPKERFSAEFPKEGPSILRIQQVVRGDSAAYFCASSPNRATGELFFGEGSRLTVL.

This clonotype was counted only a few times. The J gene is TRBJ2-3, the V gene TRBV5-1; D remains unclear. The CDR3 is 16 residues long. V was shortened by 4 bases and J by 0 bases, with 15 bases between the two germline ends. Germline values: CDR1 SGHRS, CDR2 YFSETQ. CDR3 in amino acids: CASSPVGHPSTDTQYF. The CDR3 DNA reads TGCGCCAGCAGCCCAGTAGGCCATCCTAGCACAGATACGCAGTATTTT.

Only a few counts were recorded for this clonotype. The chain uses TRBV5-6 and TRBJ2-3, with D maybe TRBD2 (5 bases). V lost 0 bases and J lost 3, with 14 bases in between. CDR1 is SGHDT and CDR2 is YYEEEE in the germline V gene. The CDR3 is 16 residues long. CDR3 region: CASSLVEGPGTDTQYF. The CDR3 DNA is TGTGCCAGCAGCTTGGTTGAGGGCCCTGGGACAGATACGCAGTATTTT.

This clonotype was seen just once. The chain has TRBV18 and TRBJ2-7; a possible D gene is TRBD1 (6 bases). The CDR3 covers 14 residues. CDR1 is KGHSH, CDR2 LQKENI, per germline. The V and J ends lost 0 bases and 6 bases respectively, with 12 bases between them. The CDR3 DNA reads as TGTGCCAGCTCACCACCGGCAGGGGCAGGCGAGCAGTACTTC. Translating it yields CASSPPAGAGEQYF.

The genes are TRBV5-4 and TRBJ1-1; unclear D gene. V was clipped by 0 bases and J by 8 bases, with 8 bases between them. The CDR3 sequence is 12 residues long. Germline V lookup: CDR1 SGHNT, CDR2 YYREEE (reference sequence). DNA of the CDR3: TGTGCCAGCAGCTTGGGGGCAGTAGAAGCTTTCTTT. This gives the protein CASSLGAVEAFF.

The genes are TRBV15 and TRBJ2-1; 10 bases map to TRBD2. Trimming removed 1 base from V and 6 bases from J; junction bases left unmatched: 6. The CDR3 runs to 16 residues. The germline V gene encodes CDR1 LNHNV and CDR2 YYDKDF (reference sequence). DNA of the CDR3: TGTGCCACCAGCAGAGTTCAACTAGCGGGACTCAATGAGCAGTTCTTC. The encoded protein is CATSRVQLAGLNEQFF. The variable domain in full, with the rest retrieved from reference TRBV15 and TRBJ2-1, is DAMVIQNPRYQVTQFGKPVTLSCSQTLNHNVMYWYQQKSSQAPKLLFHYYDKDFNNEADTPDNFQSRRPNTSFCFLDIRSPGLGDTAMYLCATSRVQLAGLNEQFFGPGTRLTVL.

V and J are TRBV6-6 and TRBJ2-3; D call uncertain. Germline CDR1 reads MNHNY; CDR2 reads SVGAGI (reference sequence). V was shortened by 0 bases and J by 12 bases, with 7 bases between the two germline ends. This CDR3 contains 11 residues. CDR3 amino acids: CASSYSYRQYF. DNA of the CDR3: TGTGCCAGCAGTTACTCTTATCGACAGTATTTT.

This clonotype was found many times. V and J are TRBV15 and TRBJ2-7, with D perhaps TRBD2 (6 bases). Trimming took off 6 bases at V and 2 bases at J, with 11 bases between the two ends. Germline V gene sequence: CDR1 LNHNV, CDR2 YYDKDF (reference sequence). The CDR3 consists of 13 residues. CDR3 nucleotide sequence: TGTGCCACCAGGGCAGGCGGGGCCTACGAGCAGTACTTC. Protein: CATRAGGAYEQYF.

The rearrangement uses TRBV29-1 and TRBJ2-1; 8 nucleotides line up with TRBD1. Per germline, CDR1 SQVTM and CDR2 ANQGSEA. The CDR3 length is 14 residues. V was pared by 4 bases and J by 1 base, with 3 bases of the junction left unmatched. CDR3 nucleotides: TGCAGCGTTGCAGGGACAGGTTCCTACAATGAGCAGTTCTTC. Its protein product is CSVAGTGSYNEQFF.

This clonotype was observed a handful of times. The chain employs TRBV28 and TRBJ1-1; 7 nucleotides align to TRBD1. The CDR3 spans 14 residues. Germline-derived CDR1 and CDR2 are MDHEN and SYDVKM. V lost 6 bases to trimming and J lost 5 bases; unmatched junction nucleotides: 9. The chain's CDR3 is CASRSDRVLTEAFF. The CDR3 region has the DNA TGTGCCAGCAGATCTGACAGGGTTCTTACTGAAGCTTTCTTT.

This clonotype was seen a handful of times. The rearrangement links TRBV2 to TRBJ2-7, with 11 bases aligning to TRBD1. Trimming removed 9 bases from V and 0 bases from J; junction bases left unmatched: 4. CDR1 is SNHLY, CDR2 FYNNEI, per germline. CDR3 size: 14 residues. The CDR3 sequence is CARGQGGSSYEQYF. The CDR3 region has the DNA TGTGCCAGGGGACAGGGGGGTTCCTCCTACGAGCAGTACTTC.

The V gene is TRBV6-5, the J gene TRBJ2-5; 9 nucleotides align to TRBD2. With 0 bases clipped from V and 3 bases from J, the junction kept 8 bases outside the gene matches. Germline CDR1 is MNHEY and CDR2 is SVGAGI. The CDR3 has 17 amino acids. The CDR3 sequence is CASSYSLSGRYKETQYF. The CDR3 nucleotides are TGTGCCAGCAGTTACTCGCTTAGCGGGAGATACAAAGAGACCCAGTACTTC.

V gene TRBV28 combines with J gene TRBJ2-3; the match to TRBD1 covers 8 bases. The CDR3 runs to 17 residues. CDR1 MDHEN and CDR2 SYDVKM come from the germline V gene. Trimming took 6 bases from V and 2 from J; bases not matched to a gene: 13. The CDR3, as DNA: TGTGCCAGCAGCCACCCTTGGGACAGGCTGTTCACAGATACGCAGTATTTT. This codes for CASSHPWDRLFTDTQYF. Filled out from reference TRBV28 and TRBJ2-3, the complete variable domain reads DVKVTQSSRYLVKRTGEKVFLECVQDMDHENMFWYRQDPGLGLRLIYFSYDVKMKEKGDIPEGYSVSREKKERFSLILESASTNQTSMYLCASSHPWDRLFTDTQYFGPGTRLTVL.

CDR3 amino acids: CASSYPLTVYNEQFF. As DNA, the CDR3 is TGTGCCAGCAGTTACCCACTGACTGTCTACAATGAGCAGTTCTTC. The rearrangement uses TRBV6-5 and TRBJ2-1; no firm D call. CDR1 and CDR2 from the germline V gene are MNHEY and SVGAGI. The CDR3 is 15 residues long. Trimming cost V 2 bases and J 3 bases, with 11 bases left between them.

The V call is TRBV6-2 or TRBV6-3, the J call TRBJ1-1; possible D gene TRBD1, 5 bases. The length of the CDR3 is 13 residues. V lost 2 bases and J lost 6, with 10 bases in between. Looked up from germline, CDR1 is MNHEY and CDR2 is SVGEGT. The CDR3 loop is CASSYGTYAEAFF. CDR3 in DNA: TGTGCCAGCAGTTACGGGACGTACGCTGAAGCTTTCTTT.

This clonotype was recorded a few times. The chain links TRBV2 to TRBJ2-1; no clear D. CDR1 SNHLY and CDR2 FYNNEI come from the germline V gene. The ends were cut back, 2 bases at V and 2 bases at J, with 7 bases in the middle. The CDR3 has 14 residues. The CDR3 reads CASSEKRTYNEQFF. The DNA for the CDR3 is TGTGCCAGCAGTGAAAAGAGGACCTACAATGAGCAGTTCTTC.

CDR3 sequence (DNA): TGCGCCAGCAGCCCCTTTAACAGGAACAATCAGCCCCAGCATTTT. Protein: CASSPFNRNNQPQHF. The chain carries TRBV4-1 and TRBJ1-5, with a weak D call TRBD1 (5 bases). Trimming took off 4 bases at V and 3 bases at J, with 13 bases between the two ends. The CDR3 sequence is 15 residues long. The germline V gene has CDR1 MGHRA and CDR2 YSYEKL.

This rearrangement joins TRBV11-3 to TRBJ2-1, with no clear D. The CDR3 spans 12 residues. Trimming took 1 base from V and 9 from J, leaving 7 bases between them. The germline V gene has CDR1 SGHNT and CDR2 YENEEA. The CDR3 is CASSLGTVEQFF. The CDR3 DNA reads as TGTGCCAGCAGCTTAGGTACAGTTGAGCAGTTCTTC.

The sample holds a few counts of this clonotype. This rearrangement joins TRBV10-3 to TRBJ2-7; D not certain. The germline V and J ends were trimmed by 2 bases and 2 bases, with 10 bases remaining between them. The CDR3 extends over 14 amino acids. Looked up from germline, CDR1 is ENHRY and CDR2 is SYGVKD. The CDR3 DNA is TGTGCCATCAGTGAGGTTAGGGATGCCTACGAGCAGTACTTC. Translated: CAISEVRDAYEQYF.

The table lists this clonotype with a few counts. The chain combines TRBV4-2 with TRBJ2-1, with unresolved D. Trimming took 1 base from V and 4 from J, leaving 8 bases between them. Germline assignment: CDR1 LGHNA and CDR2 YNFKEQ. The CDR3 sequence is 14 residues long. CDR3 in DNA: TGTGCCAGCAGCCAAGCGCTCCTTTACAATGAGCAGTTCTTC. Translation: CASSQALLYNEQFF.

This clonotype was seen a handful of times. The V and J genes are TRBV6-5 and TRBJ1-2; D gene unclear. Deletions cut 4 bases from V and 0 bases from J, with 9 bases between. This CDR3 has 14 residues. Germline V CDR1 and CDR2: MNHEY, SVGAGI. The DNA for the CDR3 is TGTGCCAGCAGTTCCATCCGTCCTAACTATGGCTACACCTTC. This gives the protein CASSSIRPNYGYTF.